The rows below give T cell receptor beta chains drawn from one sample of a study of cytomegalovirus exposure and HLA in healthy donors. Profiled with immunoSEQ multiplex PCR; TCRdb holds only in-frame clones, not every one. Of 84,000 or so clones listed, approximately 65% are singletons. Input material: PBMCs. These receptors were obtained from a woman aged 25 to 39 in good health and CMV-seropositive. CDR3s include the opening cysteine and the closing phenylalanine or tryptophan. A D gene is named only where the DNA matches it firmly. Clone sizes are given selectively: once, few, many, or a class where the clone is expanded.

TRBD1	few	TRBJ2-7	TRBV19	TGTGCCAGTAGTACAACCGGGACAGGGATAGAGCAGTACTTC	CASSTTGTGIEQYF
TRBD1	NA	TRBJ1-4	TRBV6-6	TGTGCCAGCAGACCCGGGACAGGGCGTGAAAAACTGTTTTTT	CASRPGTGREKLFF
NA	NA	TRBJ2-7	TRBV29-1	TGCAGCGTTCTGGGGGGTTTCTACGAGCAGTACTTC	CSVLGGFYEQYF
NA	NA	TRBJ2-1	TRBV7-3	TGTGCCAGCAGCTTTTATGGGCCGCCATCGAGCTCCTACAATGAGCAGTTCTTC	CASSFYGPPSSSYNEQFF
NA	NA	TRBJ2-7	TRBV28	TGTGCCAGCAGTTTAGAGACTACCAGCTACGAGCAGTACTTC	CASSLETTSYEQYF
TRBD1	NA	TRBJ2-1	TRBV6-5	TGTGCCAGCAGTTCGTGGACAGGTCACAATGAGCAGTTCTTC	CASSSWTGHNEQFF
NA	NA	TRBJ1-1	TRBV30	TGTGCCCACGGTCCCGAAGCTTTCTTT	CAHGPEAFF
TRBD1	few	TRBJ2-1	TRBV5-4	TGTGCCAGCAGCTGGGACAGGGATGAGCAGTTCTTC	CASSWDRDEQFF
TRBD1	NA	TRBJ2-1	TRBV5-1	TGCGCCAGCAGCAACGGGACAGCCGGGTTCAATGAGCAGTTCTTC	CASSNGTAGFNEQFF
NA	NA	TRBJ1-5	TRBV6-1	TGTGCCAGCAGCCAGACCGTCGAGGGGCCCCAGCATTTT	CASSQTVEGPQHF
NA	few	TRBJ1-2	TRBV5-1	TGCGCCAGCAGCTCCCAGGGTAAGGGCTACACCTTC	CASSSQGKGYTF
TRBD1	NA	TRBJ1-2	TRBV6-5	TGTGCCAGCAGTACCGGGACAGGCAGTTATGGCTACACCTTC	CASSTGTGSYGYTF
NA	NA	TRBJ1-1	TRBV5-1	TGCGCCAGCAGACCTGGCTTATCCAGGGACACTGAAGCTTTCTTT	CASRPGLSRDTEAFF
NA	NA	TRBJ2-3	TRBV9	TGTGCCAGCAGCCTCCAGACAGATACGCAGTATTTT	CASSLQTDTQYF
NA	few	TRBJ1-1	TRBV11-3	TGTGCCAGCAGCTTCATGAACACTGAAGCTTTCTTT	CASSFMNTEAFF
TRBD1	few	TRBJ1-1	TRBV5-1	TGCGCCAGCAGCTTCTCCTACCCGGGACAGGGCGACACTGAAGCTTTCTTT	CASSFSYPGQGDTEAFF
NA	NA	TRBJ2-7	TRBV30	TGTGCCTGGAGTTTATCAGGCTACGAGCAGTACTTC	CAWSLSGYEQYF
TRBD2	NA	TRBJ2-7	TRBV6-5	TGTGCCAGTACTAGCGGGGGTTCCTACGAGCAGTACTTC	CASTSGGSYEQYF
TRBD2	NA	TRBJ2-7	TRBV7-6	TGTGCCAGCAGCTCGGGACTAGCTAACGAGCAGTACTTC	CASSSGLANEQYF
TRBD1	NA	TRBJ2-5	TRBV5-6	TGTGCCACCAGCAAGGGGACAGGGGTCGCAGAGACCCAGTACTTC	CATSKGTGVAETQYF
TRBD1	few	TRBJ2-3	TRBV29-1	TGCAGCGGAGGACAGGTCTCTGGCGATACGCAGTATTTT	CSGGQVSGDTQYF
TRBD2	few	TRBJ2-7	TRBV5-4	TGTGCCAGCAGCACTAGCGGGGGTCCCCCCTACGAGCAGTACTTC	CASSTSGGPPYEQYF
TRBD1	NA	TRBJ1-1	TRBV5-1	TGCGCCAGCAGCTTTACAGGGGTGAACACTGAAGCTTTCTTT	CASSFTGVNTEAFF
TRBD1	NA	TRBJ1-1	TRBV19	TGTGCCAGTAGGAGGACAGGGGCCATGGGCACTGAAGCTTTCTTT	CASRRTGAMGTEAFF
NA	few	TRBJ1-6	TRBV5-4	TGTGCCAGCAGCTTGGAAGGACTCCCGGGCGCTTTATATTCACCCCTCCACTTT	CASSLEGLPGALYSPLHF
NA	NA	TRBJ1-2	TRBV9	TGTGCCAGCAGCGTAGATCCCGACAGATTTGGTGGCTACACCTTC	CASSVDPDRFGGYTF
TRBD1	NA	TRBJ1-2	TRBV10-3	TGTGCCACCAGGACAGGAACCCTTTATGGCTACCCCTTC	CATRTGTLYGYPF
TRBD2	NA	TRBJ2-5	TRBV7-6	TGTGCCAGCAGCCGAAGGGGGCTAGCGGGGCAAGAGACCCAGTACTTC	CASSRRGLAGQETQYF
NA	NA	TRBJ2-6	TRBV6-6	TGTGCCAGCACCACATCAGGGTCTGGGGCCAACGTCCTGACTTTC	CASTTSGSGANVLTF
TRBD1	NA	TRBJ1-1	TRBV2	TGTGCCAGCAGAGACAGGGTTGGGAACACTGAAGCTTTCTTT	CASRDRVGNTEAFF
NA	NA	TRBJ2-5	TRBV1	TGCACCAGCAGCCCATGGGAAGAGCGGGGGGGCAAAGAGACCCAGTACTTC	CTSSPWEERGGKETQYF
NA	few	TRBJ2-1	TRBV7-6	TGTGCCAGCAGCGCCCTGACTAGCTACAATGAGCAGTTCTTC	CASSALTSYNEQFF
NA	NA	TRBJ1-1	TRBV4-3	TGCGCCAGCAGCCAAGCGACCGGGGGGGTTGAGGCTGAAGCTTTCTTT	CASSQATGGVEAEAFF
TRBD1	NA	TRBJ2-7	TRBV7-2	TGTGCCAGCAGCTTGGGACAGATGTACGAGCAGTACTTC	CASSLGQMYEQYF
TRBD2	NA	TRBJ2-1	TRBV19	TGTGCCAGTAGTAATGGCGGGGGGGCCGGTGAGCAGTTCTTC	CASSNGGGAGEQFF
NA	NA	TRBJ1-3	TRBV2	TGTGCCAGCAGTGAGGAGGGACTCGTTTCTGGAAACACCATATATTTT	CASSEEGLVSGNTIYF
NA	NA	TRBJ1-2	TRBV19	TGTGCCAGTAGTATCCTCGGAGGGTCCCATGGCTACACCTTC	CASSILGGSHGYTF
NA	NA	TRBJ2-5	TRBV14	TGTGCCAGCGGACACTCCCTCCAGGGGACCCAGTACTTC	CASGHSLQGTQYF
NA	NA	TRBJ2-5	TRBV5-5	TGTGCCAGCAGCCCTCCCGTGGGGGGAACGGAGACCCAGTACTTC	CASSPPVGGTETQYF
NA	NA	TRBJ1-1	TRBV7-8	TGTGCCAGCAGCTTAGGTCGTACAGAGCTCACTGAAGCTTTCTTT	CASSLGRTELTEAFF
TRBD1	NA	TRBJ2-7	TRBV6-1	TGTGCCAGCAGTGAAGACAGGGGATACGAGCAGTACTTC	CASSEDRGYEQYF
NA	NA	TRBJ1-2	TRBV28	TGTGCCAGCAGTTTAGGCAGTGGCTACACCTTC	CASSLGSGYTF
TRBD2	NA	TRBJ2-3	TRBV27	TGTGCCAGCAGTCTCCCTTTAGCGGGGAGAGCAGATACGCAGTATTTT	CASSLPLAGRADTQYF
TRBD2	once	TRBJ2-1	TRBV9	TGTGCCAGCAGCGTAGGAGGCGGGGGGGCGGGTGAGCAGTTCTTC	CASSVGGGGAGEQFF